This is a list of T cell receptor beta chains from one sample in a study of blood T cell repertoires in COVID-19. The repertoire was sequenced with immunoSEQ multiplex PCR; TCRdb's copy has only in-frame clones and lacks some. The data contain over 60,000 clones, about 80% of them singletons. Sequencing was carried out using peripheral blood. These receptors were obtained from a man older than 75 with active COVID-19. Each CDR3 is given with its conserved first and last residue. A D gene is named only where the DNA matches it firmly. Some rows mark clone size as missing; the rest say once, few, many or name a class of expanded clone.

D gene	V gene	clone size	J gene	CDR3 DNA	CDR3 protein
TRBD1	TRBV3-1/TRBV3-2	.	TRBJ1-4	TGTGCCAGCAGCCAAGCCCTACCTCGACAGGGCGGGGAAAAACTGTTTTTT	CASSQALPRQGGEKLFF
TRBD1	TRBV19	.	TRBJ1-1	TGTGCCAGTAGTAATACCGGGACAGGGAGTATGAACACTGAAGCTTTCTTT	CASSNTGTGSMNTEAFF
TRBD2	TRBV28	.	TRBJ2-7	TGTGCCAGCAGACCCGGGACTAGCGCAGTCTACGAGCAGTACTTC	CASRPGTSAVYEQYF
TRBD1	TRBV2	.	TRBJ1-2	TGTGCCAGCAGTGGGGGGGACAGATCTAACTATGGCTACACCTTC	CASSGGDRSNYGYTF
.	TRBV4-3	few	TRBJ1-4	TGCGCCAGCAGCCCCCGGGCAACTAATGAAAAACTGTTTTTT	CASSPRATNEKLFF
.	TRBV7-2	once	TRBJ2-5	TGTGCCAGCAGCCCGAATGGGGGGACCGAGACCCAGTACTTC	CASSPNGGTETQYF
.	TRBV6-5	.	TRBJ2-1	TGTGCCAGCAGTTACTCGCGGGGTGAGCAGTTCTTC	CASSYSRGEQFF
.	TRBV7-2	.	TRBJ1-3	TGTGCCAGCAGCTTAGGACATTCCGGAGGAAACACCATATATTTT	CASSLGHSGGNTIYF
TRBD2	TRBV18	.	TRBJ2-2	TGTGCCAGCTCATCAATGAGACTAGCGGGGGGAAACACCGGGGAGCTGTTTTTT	CASSSMRLAGGNTGELFF
.	TRBV29-1	.	TRBJ2-2	TGCAGCGTTCGGGCCCTTAGCGGAGATTACACCGGGGAGCTGTTTTTT	CSVRALSGDYTGELFF
.	TRBV7-9	.	TRBJ1-4	TGTGCCAGCAGCTTAGGTTGGGGGGATAATGAAAAACTGTTTTTT	CASSLGWGDNEKLFF
TRBD2	TRBV10-3	.	TRBJ2-7	TGTGCCATCAGTGCTCAGCGGGAGTCTGGCGAGCAGTACTTC	CAISAQRESGEQYF
.	TRBV11-2	.	TRBJ2-5	TGTGCCAGCAGCTTAGTTCCGGGAACCCAAGAGACCCAGTACTTC	CASSLVPGTQETQYF
TRBD2	TRBV2	.	TRBJ2-7	TGTGCCAGCAGGGGACTAGCGGGGGGCGAGCAGTACTTC	CASRGLAGGEQYF
.	TRBV19	.	TRBJ1-1	TGTGCCAGTAGTCGACGAGGGCAGCCGAACACTGAAGCTTTCTTT	CASSRRGQPNTEAFF
TRBD2	TRBV19	.	TRBJ2-7	TGTGCCAGTAGTATAGATGGCGGAGCGGGAGGGACCTACGAGCAGTACTTC	CASSIDGGAGGTYEQYF
.	TRBV21-1	.	TRBJ1-3	TGTGCCAGGGACAGTTGCCTCTCTGGAAACACCATATATTTT	CARDSCLSGNTIYF
.	TRBV3-1/TRBV3-2	.	TRBJ2-2	TGTGCCAGCAGCCAACCGGATACAGTGGGTTCCGGGGAGCTGTTTTTT	CASSQPDTVGSGELFF
TRBD1	TRBV19	.	TRBJ1-4	TGTGCCAGTAGGAACGCCGGGACAGCTAATGAAAAACTGTTTTTT	CASRNAGTANEKLFF
TRBD1	TRBV4-3	once	TRBJ2-6	TGCGCCAGCAGCAAAGGGACAGGAGACTCTGGGGCCAACGTCCTGACTTTC	CASSKGTGDSGANVLTF
TRBD1	TRBV7-3	.	TRBJ2-5	TGTGCCAGCTCACCCAGGGGGCAGGGTGAGACCCAGTACTTC	CASSPRGQGETQYF
TRBD2	TRBV5-1	.	TRBJ2-3	TGCGCCAGCAGCTCCTCACTAGCGCGGCTCACAGATACGCAGTATTTT	CASSSSLARLTDTQYF
.	TRBV28	.	TRBJ1-2	TGTGCCAGCAGTCCCGGACTGAATAACTATGGCTACACCTTC	CASSPGLNNYGYTF
TRBD2	TRBV6-2/TRBV6-3	.	TRBJ2-3	TGTGCCAGCAGTTACAATCCCGGGGGGGCCGACACAGATACGCAGTATTTT	CASSYNPGGADTDTQYF
TRBD2	TRBV7-3	.	TRBJ2-1	TGTGCCAGCGGGACTAGCGGGGGCAATGAGCAGTTCTTC	CASGTSGGNEQFF
.	TRBV7-6	.	TRBJ1-1	TGTGCCAGCAGCTCCCGGAGTGGTTCCGTGAACACTGAAGCTTTCTTT	CASSSRSGSVNTEAFF
TRBD2	TRBV7-2	.	TRBJ2-2	TGTGCCAGCAGCTGGACTAGTAACGGCGGGGAGCTGTTTTTT	CASSWTSNGGELFF
TRBD1	TRBV6-5	few	TRBJ2-7	TGTGCCAGCAGTTACCTTGGACAGGCAACCTACGAGCAGTACTTC	CASSYLGQATYEQYF
TRBD1	TRBV27	.	TRBJ1-6	TGTGCCAGCAGTACGGGACAGGGACGGTCACCCCTCCACTTT	CASSTGQGRSPLHF
.	TRBV14	few	TRBJ2-7	TGTGCCAGCAGCCCTAGGGGCAGATCCTACGAGCAGTACTTC	CASSPRGRSYEQYF
.	TRBV3-1/TRBV3-2	.	TRBJ2-7	TGTGCCAGCAGCCAAGACGCGTCAGGGGCCTACGAGCAGTACTTC	CASSQDASGAYEQYF
TRBD2	TRBV24-1	.	TRBJ2-1	TGTGCCACCAGCCTAGCGGGCTACAATGAGCAGTTCTTC	CATSLAGYNEQFF
TRBD1	TRBV24-1	few	TRBJ1-2	TGTGCCACCAGTGGCTCCGGGACAGGGGGCGATGGCTACACCTTC	CATSGSGTGGDGYTF
TRBD1	TRBV5-5	.	TRBJ1-6	TGTGCCAGCAGCAAATCGACAGGGGGCGATTCACCCCTCCACTTT	CASSKSTGGDSPLHF
TRBD1	TRBV7-4	.	TRBJ1-1	TGTGCCAGCAGCTTGTGGACAGGGTTTTTGTCGAACACTGAAGCTTTCTTT	CASSLWTGFLSNTEAFF
TRBD1	TRBV27	medium-sized	TRBJ2-7	TGTGCCAGCAGTGTCTCCGGGACAGCAGACTACGAGCAGTACTTC	CASSVSGTADYEQYF
.	TRBV28	.	TRBJ2-7	TGTGCCAGCAGGAGTGACACCTACGAGCAGTACTTC	CASRSDTYEQYF
TRBD2	TRBV9	.	TRBJ2-1	TGTGCCAGCTCTAGCGGGGCGAAGAATGAGCAGTTCTTC	CASSSGAKNEQFF
TRBD1	TRBV5-4	.	TRBJ1-1	TGTGCCAGCAGCCCATGGACAGGGAGCACTGAAGCTTTCTTT	CASSPWTGSTEAFF